The clone carrying this T cell receptor (beta chain) was recorded at least ten times. This entry comes from a study of blood T cell repertoires in COVID-19. Recovery among Cohort 3 donors was established by two negative PCRs, clearance, or symptom resolution. In the study's own analysis: Estimation of nucleated cell counts relied on the amplification of reference gene primers. Here immunoSEQ multiplex PCR was the method, and the copy in TCRdb shows in-frame clones only, minus some. D and trimming were read from the DNA, whereas the V and J calls and clone size are those reported in that table. The sample lists 360,000 or so clones, about 90% occurring once. The CDR3 is made up of 14 amino acids. CDR1 MNHEY and CDR2 SVGAGI come from the germline V gene. Trimming took 6 bases from V and 7 from J; bases not matched to a gene: 8.

Sequencing was carried out using PBMCs or T cells enriched from blood (not recorded which). The sequence was collected from a woman aged 25 to 45 who had recovered from COVID-19. The V and J genes are TRBV6-5 and TRBJ1-4; 7 bases match TRBD1. The CDR3 spells CASRQQGLGEKLFF. CDR3 nucleotides: TGTGCCAGCAGACAACAGGGGTTGGGTGAAAAACTGTTTTTT.